This T cell receptor beta chain was identified in a study of Graves' ophthalmopathy and Graves' hyperthyroidism. Broader study findings: Sensitivity reached 85% to 90% and specificity roughly 82% for a 13-signature model separating ophthalmopathy from stable hyperthyroidism.

Germline lookup yields CDR1 SGHVS and CDR2 FQNEAQ. Losses at the gene ends were 1 base for V and 4 bases for J; bases not matched to a gene: 7. The CDR3 is 17 amino acids. The study amplified TCR beta CDR3 regions using RNA transcripts. RT-PCR with HTBI primers came first, then second-round multiplex PCR. TCRdb fed the multiplex PCR reads into MiXCR, producing one record per CDR3 protein. The data show 300,000 to 350,000 distinct CDR3 sequences, with roughly a sixth seen just once and around an eighth held by the top ten. This clonotype was detected many times. Its antigen is unknown. The sequencing input was peripheral blood. The sequence derives from an adult man with Graves' ophthalmopathy. This chain connects TRBV7-8 to TRBJ2-6; TRBD1 matches 7 bases. The chain's CDR3 is CASSLGTGPRGANVLTF. CDR3 DNA: TGTGCCAGCAGCTTAGGGACAGGCCCTCGAGGGGCCAACGTCCTGACTTTC. Variable domain in full (rest from reference TRBV7-8 and TRBJ2-6): GAGVSQSPRYKVAKRGQDVALRCDPISGHVSLFWYQQALGQGPEFLTYFQNEAQLDKSGLPSDRFFAERPEGSVSTLKIQRTQQEDSAVYLCASSLGTGPRGANVLTFGAGSRLTVL.